The rows below give T cell receptor beta chains drawn from one sample of a study of cytomegalovirus exposure and HLA in healthy donors. Using immunoSEQ multiplex PCR, the repertoire was profiled, and TCRdb retains in-frame clones only, with some absent. The repertoire holds roughly 100,000 clones, with approximately 77% as singletons. Sequencing was done on a sample of PBMCs. These receptors were collected from a woman between 35 and 50 years old in good health and CMV-seronegative. Both conserved end residues are trimmed from each CDR3. Fields, in order: V gene, CDR3 protein.

>TRBV10-3
AIRKTGGLSGYT
>TRBV4-3
ASSQDILFGETQY
>TRBV5-1
ASSSTPAGNQEWVTQY
>TRBV6-1
ASTSGDTQY
>TRBV18
ASSPGGEETQY
>TRBV11-2
ASSFGGRGNTEAF
>TRBV13
ASSPQFSGGRWGEQF
>TRBV6-5
ASRRDRGHSPLH
>TRBV14
ASSRVGGLNTEAF
>TRBV6-5
ASSAGTGEAF
>TRBV7-9
ASSHPLQGSPYEQY
>TRBV7-8
ASSLALRGEETQY
>TRBV5-1
ASSSPGDDTEAF
>TRBV19
ASREAGGMNTEAF
>TRBV6-6
ASSRGKQGEDTQY
>TRBV27
ASSLSDQGEYEQY
>TRBV7-6
ASSLARGVGETQY
>TRBV5-4
ASRSHSSYEQY
>TRBV9
ASSVGRGAAGELF
>TRBV15
ATSKEGSYNSPLH
>TRBV7-8
ASSRTGGRNTEAF
>TRBV7-6
ASSHSNYEQY
>TRBV23-1
ASRRGGNSYEQY
>TRBV2
ASISHYNEQF
>TRBV18
ASSPGQLNTEAF